Listed here are 7 T cell receptor beta chains from one sample, sequenced in a study of human T cells and chemical hapten exposure. Single cDNA molecules in the library carried unique molecular identifiers attached during preparation. TCRdb re-called the reads through MiXCR, storing one row per CDR3 protein. The sample contains about 4,800 distinct CDR3 sequences, 50% to 65% of which appear only once. Treatment defined: therapeutic diphenylcyclopropenone sensitization with weekly scalp DPC. The input for sequencing was whole blood, taken before DPC sensitization or 2, 6, or about 24 weeks after (not recorded which). Receptors were obtained from an adult with alopecia areata. Some clones in this sample may be carry-over from other donors' samples. This table probably holds off-target reads from a library built for another chain.

J is TRBJ2-3 and V is TRBV12-3 or TRBV12-4, with TRBD2 identical over 10 bases. The CDR3 length is 17 residues. V shed 2 bases and J 5 bases; nucleotides not matched to a gene: 10. The CDR3 is CASSLLRIAGGGDTQYF. For the CDR3, the DNA is TGTGCCAGCAGTTTACTCCGGATAGCGGGAGGAGGAGATACGCAGTATTTT.

This clonotype was seen more than once but under ten times. V usage is TRBV18 and J usage is TRBJ2-6, with 8 bases that match TRBD1. Trimming at V came to 4 bases and at J to 0 bases, leaving 11 bases not matched to a gene. Germline V gene sequence: CDR1 KGHSH, CDR2 LQKENI. This CDR3 has 19 amino acids. CDR3 residues: CASSQLPDRAASGANVLTF. Written as DNA, the CDR3 is TGTGCCAGCTCACAGCTTCCGGACAGGGCAGCCTCTGGGGCCAACGTCCTGACTTTC.

This clonotype was counted between two and nine times. This chain links TRBV3-1 with TRBJ2-3; 12 bases are shared with TRBD2. V dropped 4 bases and J dropped 1; count of bases not matched to a gene: 3. Germline V CDR1 and CDR2: LGHDT, YNNKEL (reference sequence). CDR3 size: 16 residues. This CDR3 reads CASSLGLAGRTDTQYF. The CDR3 DNA reads TGTGCCAGCAGCCTAGGACTAGCGGGGCGCACAGATACGCAGTATTTT.

The chain uses TRBV18 and TRBJ2-7; D call uncertain. The CDR3 extends over 15 amino acids. The germline V gene encodes CDR1 KGHSH and CDR2 LQKENI. V was shortened by 3 bases and J by 3 bases, with 15 bases between the two germline ends. The CDR3 DNA sequence: TGTGCCAGCTCACCCGGTCAGGAGCCTTACTACGAGCAGTACTTC. As protein: CASSPGQEPYYEQYF.

The V gene is TRBV9, the J gene TRBJ2-1; a possible D gene is TRBD2 (5 bases). There are 16 residues in the CDR3. Trimming took off 4 bases at V and 6 bases at J, with 20 bases between the two ends. CDR1 and CDR2 from the germline V gene are SGDLS and YYNGEE. In nucleotides, the CDR3 is TGTGCCAGCAGCCCCGTCGTAGGAGGTTGGAGCAATGAGCAGTTCTTC. This encodes CASSPVVGGWSNEQFF.

This clonotype was detected once. The V and J genes are TRBV10-3 and TRBJ2-7; 7 bases match TRBD1. Looked up from germline, CDR1 is ENHRY and CDR2 is SYGVKD. This CDR3 comprises 14 residues. The V gene end was trimmed by 8 bases and the J gene end by 2 bases; junction bases not matched to a gene: 9. The CDR3 loop is CAIAKGTETYEQYF. In DNA form, the CDR3 reads TGTGCCATCGCTAAGGGGACAGAAACCTACGAGCAGTACTTC.

This clonotype was seen a few times. This chain links TRBV20-1 with TRBJ2-5, with TRBD2 matching over 9 bases. The CDR3 is made up of 16 amino acids. Per the germline V gene, CDR1 is DFQATT and CDR2 is SNEGSKA (reference sequence). V trimming: 2 bases; J trimming: 1 base; junction bases outside the gene matches: 8. The DNA for the CDR3 is TGCAGTGCTAGACCACAAGCGGGAGGCTTCCAAGAGACCCAGTACTTC. Translated, it gives CSARPQAGGFQETQYF.